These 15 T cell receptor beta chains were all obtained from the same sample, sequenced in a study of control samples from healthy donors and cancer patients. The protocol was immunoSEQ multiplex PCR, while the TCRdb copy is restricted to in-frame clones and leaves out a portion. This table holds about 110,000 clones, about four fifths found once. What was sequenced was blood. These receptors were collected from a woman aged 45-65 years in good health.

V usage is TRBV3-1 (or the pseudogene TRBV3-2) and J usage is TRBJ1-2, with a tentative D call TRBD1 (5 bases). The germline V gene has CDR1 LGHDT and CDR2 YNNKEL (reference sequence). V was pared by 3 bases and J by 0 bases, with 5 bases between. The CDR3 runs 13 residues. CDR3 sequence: CASSQGANYGYTF. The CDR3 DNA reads TGTGCCAGCAGCCAGGGGGCTAACTATGGCTACACCTTC.

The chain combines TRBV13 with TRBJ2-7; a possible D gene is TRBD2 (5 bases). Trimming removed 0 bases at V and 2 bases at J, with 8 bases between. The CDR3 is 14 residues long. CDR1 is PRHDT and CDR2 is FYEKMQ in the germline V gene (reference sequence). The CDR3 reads CASSLGEGTYEQYF. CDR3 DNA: TGTGCCAGCAGCTTAGGCGAGGGAACCTACGAGCAGTACTTC.

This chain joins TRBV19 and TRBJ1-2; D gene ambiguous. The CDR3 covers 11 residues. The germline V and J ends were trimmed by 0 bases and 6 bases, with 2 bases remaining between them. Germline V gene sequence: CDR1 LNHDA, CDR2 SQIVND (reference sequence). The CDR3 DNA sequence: TGTGCCAGTAGTATAGAGGATGGCTACACCTTC. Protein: CASSIEDGYTF.

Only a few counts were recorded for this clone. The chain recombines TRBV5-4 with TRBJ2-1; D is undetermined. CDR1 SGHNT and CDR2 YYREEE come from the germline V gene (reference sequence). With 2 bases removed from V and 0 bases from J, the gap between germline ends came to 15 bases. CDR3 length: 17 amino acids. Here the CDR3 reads CASSLRIRTLSYNEQFF. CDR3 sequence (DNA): TGTGCCAGCAGCTTAAGGATTAGGACCCTCTCCTACAATGAGCAGTTCTTC.

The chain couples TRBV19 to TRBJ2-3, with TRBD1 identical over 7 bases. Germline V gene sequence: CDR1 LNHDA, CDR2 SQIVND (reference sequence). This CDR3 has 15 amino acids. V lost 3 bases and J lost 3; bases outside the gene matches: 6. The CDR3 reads CASSIGQVITDTQYF. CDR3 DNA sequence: TGTGCCAGTAGTATCGGACAGGTTATAACAGATACGCAGTATTTT.

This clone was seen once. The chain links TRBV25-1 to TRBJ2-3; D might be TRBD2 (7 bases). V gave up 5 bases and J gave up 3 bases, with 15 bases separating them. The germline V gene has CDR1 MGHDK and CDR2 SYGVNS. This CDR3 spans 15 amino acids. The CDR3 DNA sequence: TGTGCCAGCAGTATTGAGGGGGGGAGAACAGATACGCAGTATTTT. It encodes CASSIEGGRTDTQYF.

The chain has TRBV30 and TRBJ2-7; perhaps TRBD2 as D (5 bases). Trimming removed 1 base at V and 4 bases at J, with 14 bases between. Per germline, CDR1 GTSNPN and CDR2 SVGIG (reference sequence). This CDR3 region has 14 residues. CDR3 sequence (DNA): TGTGCCTGGAGTGCACTTAGAGGGCCGTACGAGCAGTACTTC. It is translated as CAWSALRGPYEQYF.

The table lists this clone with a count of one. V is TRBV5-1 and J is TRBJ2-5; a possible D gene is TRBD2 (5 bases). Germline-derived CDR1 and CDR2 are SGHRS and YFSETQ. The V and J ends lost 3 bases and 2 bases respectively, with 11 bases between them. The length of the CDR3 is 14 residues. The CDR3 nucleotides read TGCGCCAGCAGCTCCGGGGTACCGCAAGAGACCCAGTACTTC. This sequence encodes CASSSGVPQETQYF.

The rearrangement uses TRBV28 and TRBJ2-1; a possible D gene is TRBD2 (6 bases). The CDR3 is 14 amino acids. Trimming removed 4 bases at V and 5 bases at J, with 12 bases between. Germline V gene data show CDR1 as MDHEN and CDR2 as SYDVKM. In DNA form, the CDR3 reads TGTGCCAGCAGTTCGGGGGTTCGCGACAATGAGCAGTTCTTC. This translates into CASSSGVRDNEQFF.

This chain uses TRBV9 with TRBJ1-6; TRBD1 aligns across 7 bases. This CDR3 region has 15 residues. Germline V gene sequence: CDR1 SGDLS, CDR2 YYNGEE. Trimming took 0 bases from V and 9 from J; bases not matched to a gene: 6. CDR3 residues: CASSVAVGGGSPLHF. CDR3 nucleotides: TGTGCCAGCAGCGTAGCGGTAGGGGGCGGTTCACCCCTCCACTTT. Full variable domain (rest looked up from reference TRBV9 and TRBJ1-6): DSGVTQTPKHLITATGQRVTLRCSPRSGDLSVYWYQQSLDQGLQFLIQYYNGEERAKGNILERFSAQQFPDLHSELNLSSLELGDSALYFCASSVAVGGGSPLHFGNGTRLTVT.

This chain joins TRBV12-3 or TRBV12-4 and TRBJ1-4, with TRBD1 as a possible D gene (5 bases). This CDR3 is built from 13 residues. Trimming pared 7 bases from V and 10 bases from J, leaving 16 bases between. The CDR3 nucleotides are TGTGCCAGCAACGACGACATCGGGGGAAAACTGTTTTTT. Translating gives CASNDDIGGKLFF.

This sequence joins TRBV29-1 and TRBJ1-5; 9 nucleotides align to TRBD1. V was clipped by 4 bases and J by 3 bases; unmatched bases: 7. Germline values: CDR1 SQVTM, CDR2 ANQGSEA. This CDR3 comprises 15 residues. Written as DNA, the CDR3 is TGCAGCGTTGCATCCGGGACAGGGAACAATCAGCCCCAGCATTTT. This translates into CSVASGTGNNQPQHF.

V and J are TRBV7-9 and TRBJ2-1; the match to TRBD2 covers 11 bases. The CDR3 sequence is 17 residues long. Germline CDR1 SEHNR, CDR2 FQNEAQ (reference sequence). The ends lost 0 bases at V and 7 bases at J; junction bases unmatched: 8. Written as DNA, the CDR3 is TGTGCCAGCAGCTTAGCGATCGCGACTAGCGGGATTAATGAGCAGTTCTTC. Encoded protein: CASSLAIATSGINEQFF.

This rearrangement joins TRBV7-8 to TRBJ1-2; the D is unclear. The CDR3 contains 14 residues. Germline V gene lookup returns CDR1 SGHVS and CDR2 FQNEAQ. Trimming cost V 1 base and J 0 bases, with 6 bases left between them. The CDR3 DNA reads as TGTGCCAGCAGCTTAGTGGTGTCTAACTATGGCTACACCTTC. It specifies CASSLVVSNYGYTF.

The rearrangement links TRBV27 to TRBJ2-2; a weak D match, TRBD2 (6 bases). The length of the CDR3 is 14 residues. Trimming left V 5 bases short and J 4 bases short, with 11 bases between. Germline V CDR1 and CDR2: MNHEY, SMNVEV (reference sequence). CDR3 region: CASSVVSGTGELFF. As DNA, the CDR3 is TGTGCCAGCAGTGTAGTTAGCGGCACCGGGGAGCTGTTTTTT.